This T cell receptor beta chain stems from a study of blood T cell repertoires in COVID-19. The overall study: From T cells, B-cell-depleted T cells, or PBMCs came the material, which was cDNA or gDNA.

The CDR3 spans 15 residues. V lost 5 bases to trimming and J lost 0 bases, with 11 bases between them. Germline V gene data show CDR1 as LNHDA and CDR2 as SQIVND (reference sequence). Some clones are missing from TCRdb's copy, which holds only in-frame ones; the method was immunoSEQ multiplex PCR. Among about 180,000 clones listed, more than 70% were seen once. The sample taken for sequencing was peripheral blood. This TCR was recovered from a woman aged 25 to 39 with acute or convalescent COVID-19. The chain employs TRBV19 and TRBJ2-1, with a tentative D call TRBD2 (5 bases). The CDR3 DNA reads as TGTGCCAGTAGTCACTTCGCGGGCTCCTACAATGAGCAGTTCTTC. Its translation is CASSHFAGSYNEQFF. The full variable domain, with the rest looked up from reference TRBV19 and TRBJ2-1, is DGGITQSPKYLFRKEGQNVTLSCEQNLNHDAMYWYRQDPGQGLRLIYYSQIVNDFQKGDIAEGYSVSREKKESFPLTVTSAQKNPTAFYLCASSHFAGSYNEQFFGPGTRLTVL.